Shown below are 22 T cell receptor beta chains from a single sample sequenced in a study of beta chain features in type 1 diabetes. General observations from the study: For Type 1 diabetes patients, all four CD4+ subsets carried TCRB CDR3s that were moderately but significantly shorter.

Their specific antigens are unknown. The sequenced template was cDNA made from the entire isolated RNA. Generated by immunoSEQ multiplex PCR, the TCRdb table keeps only in-frame clones and is missing some. The sample has roughly 47,000 clones, around 40% seen once. Sequencing was performed on stem cell memory CD4+ T cells from blood. These TCRs come from a man aged 25 to 45 with type 1 diabetes.

The gene calls are TRBV28 and TRBJ1-5; a weak D match, TRBD1 (6 bases). Germline CDR1 reads MDHEN; CDR2 reads SYDVKM. The CDR3 is 13 amino acids. Trimming took off 7 bases at V and 0 bases at J, with 7 bases between the two ends. As DNA, the CDR3 is TGTGCCAGCAAGGGGGATAGCAATCAGCCCCAGCATTTT. It codes for CASKGDSNQPQHF.

The rearrangement joins TRBV11-2 to TRBJ2-7; maybe TRBD1 (5 bases). This CDR3 comprises 16 residues. Trimming left V 1 base short and J 7 bases short, with 20 bases between. The germline V gene encodes CDR1 SGHAT and CDR2 FQNNGV. The DNA of the CDR3 is TGTGCCAGCAGCTTAGCGTCGTTGGGGCATCCAGTTGAGCAGTACTTC. Protein product: CASSLASLGHPVEQYF.

The chain employs TRBV27 and TRBJ1-1, with D possibly being TRBD1 (5 bases). Germline CDR1 and CDR2: MNHEY and SMNVEV (reference sequence). The CDR3 totals 13 residues. Trimming pared 3 bases from V and 1 base from J, leaving 6 bases between. CDR3 DNA: TGTGCCAGCAGTTTTGACAGGAACACTGAAGCTTTCTTT. It encodes CASSFDRNTEAFF.

V gene TRBV2 combines with J gene TRBJ1-1, with D hard to call. The CDR3 covers 13 residues. Germline CDR1 reads SNHLY; CDR2 reads FYNNEI. With 10 bases removed from V and 0 bases from J, the gap between germline ends came to 12 bases. CDR3 in amino acids: CATQVMLNTEAFF. DNA of the CDR3: TGTGCCACCCAGGTTATGCTGAACACTGAAGCTTTCTTT. Filled out from reference TRBV2 and TRBJ1-1, the complete variable domain reads EPEVTQTPSHQVTQMGQEVILRCVPISNHLYFYWYRQILGQKVEFLVSFYNNEISEKSEIFDDQFSVERPDGSNFTLKIRSTKLEDSAMYFCATQVMLNTEAFFGQGTRLTVV.

The chain has TRBV18 and TRBJ1-2; 7 positions match TRBD1. CDR1 KGHSH and CDR2 LQKENI come from the germline V gene. This CDR3 has 13 residues. After removal of 5 bases from V and 5 bases from J, the junction contained 5 bases not matched to a gene. CDR3 in amino acids: CASSEQGLYGYTF. CDR3 in DNA: TGTGCCAGCTCAGAACAGGGGTTGTATGGCTACACCTTC.

There are a few counts of this clone. V gene TRBV28 combines with J gene TRBJ1-5; 9 bases are shared with TRBD1. CDR3 length: 14 residues. The J segment lost 5 bases and the V segment lost 5 bases, leaving 4 bases of the junction unmatched. Germline V gene data show CDR1 as MDHEN and CDR2 as SYDVKM. This chain's CDR3 is CASSRDREYQPQHF. The DNA of the CDR3 is TGTGCCAGCAGTCGGGACAGGGAGTATCAGCCCCAGCATTTT.

There are a few counts of this clone. For the CDR3, the DNA is TGTGCCAGCAGCCCCGGCAGGGGGAACACTGAAGCTTTCTTT. Translation gives CASSPGRGNTEAFF. The J gene is TRBJ1-1, the V gene TRBV7-3; the D gene is possibly TRBD1 (6 bases). Trimming took 5 bases from V and 1 from J, leaving 11 bases between them. Germline CDR1 reads SGHTA; CDR2 reads FQGTGA. The CDR3 length is 14 residues.

The chain is built from TRBV7-9 and TRBJ2-2, with 8 bases matching TRBD1. Germline V gene lookup returns CDR1 SEHNR and CDR2 FQNEAQ (reference sequence). Trimming at V came to 8 bases and at J to 6 bases, leaving 5 bases not matched to a gene. The CDR3 length is 13 residues. The CDR3 sequence is CASQGAPAGELFF. The CDR3 bases are TGTGCCAGCCAGGGGGCGCCGGCCGGGGAGCTGTTTTTT.

V and J are TRBV5-6 and TRBJ2-7; possible D gene TRBD1, 5 bases. This CDR3 spans 13 amino acids. Trimming took 4 bases from V and 6 from J, leaving 14 bases between them. Germline assignment: CDR1 SGHDT and CDR2 YYEEEE. The CDR3 DNA sequence: TGTGCCAGCAGCGAGAAAGGGGTGAGCGAGCAGTACTTC. This encodes CASSEKGVSEQYF.

There are a few counts of this clone. The rearrangement joins TRBV7-2 to TRBJ2-3, with TRBD2 as a possible D gene (5 bases). V was trimmed by 3 bases and J by 2 bases, leaving 12 bases between them. The CDR3 loop spans 15 amino acids. Germline V CDR1 and CDR2: SGHTA, FQGNSA. CDR3 residues: CASSLNRGITDTQYF. DNA of the CDR3: TGTGCCAGCAGCTTGAACCGGGGAATCACAGATACGCAGTATTTT. Using reference TRBV7-2 and TRBJ2-3 for the parts outside the CDR3, the full variable domain is GAGVSQSPSNKVTEKGKDVELRCDPISGHTALYWYRQSLGQGLEFLIYFQGNSAPDKSGLPSDRFSAERTGGSVSTLTIQRTQQEDSAVYLCASSLNRGITDTQYFGPGTRLTVL.

A few counts support this clone. This chain links TRBV5-1 with TRBJ2-6; D is possibly TRBD2 (6 bases). Trimming took 4 bases from V and 2 from J, leaving 13 bases between them. Germline lookup yields CDR1 SGHRS and CDR2 YFSETQ. This CDR3 region has 16 residues. The CDR3 sequence: CASSPGGWAGANVLTF. The CDR3 coding sequence is TGCGCCAGCAGCCCAGGAGGGTGGGCTGGGGCCAACGTCCTGACTTTC.

The chain employs TRBV18 and TRBJ1-1; 7 nucleotides line up with TRBD1. This CDR3 is 15 amino acids long. Trimming cost V 1 base and J 8 bases; bases outside gene matches: 10. Germline V gene sequence: CDR1 KGHSH, CDR2 LQKENI. CDR3 residues: CASSPLRDRVIEAFF. The CDR3 DNA reads as TGTGCCAGCTCACCACTTCGTGACAGGGTGATAGAAGCTTTCTTT. Supplemented by reference TRBV18 and TRBJ1-1, the full variable domain reads NAGVMQNPRHLVRRRGQEARLRCSPMKGHSHVYWYRQLPEEGLKFMVYLQKENIIDESGMPKERFSAEFPKEGPSILRIQQVVRGDSAAYFCASSPLRDRVIEAFFGQGTRLTVV.

The chain is built from TRBV27 and TRBJ2-1, with D unclear. The V gene's germline CDR1 is MNHEY and CDR2 SMNVEV (reference sequence). V lost 7 bases, J lost 4 bases, and 5 bases lay in between. The CDR3 is 11 amino acids. This chain's CDR3 is CASTRYNEQFF. CDR3 DNA sequence: TGTGCCAGCACGAGGTACAATGAGCAGTTCTTC.

This chain links TRBV29-1 with TRBJ1-2; perhaps TRBD1 as D (6 bases). Germline assignment: CDR1 SQVTM and CDR2 ANQGSEA. V was clipped by 0 bases and J by 4 bases, with 9 bases between them. CDR3 length: 13 amino acids. The CDR3 protein is CSVEDPDSYGYTF. The CDR3, as DNA: TGCAGCGTTGAAGATCCGGACAGCTATGGCTACACCTTC.

This clone occurred a few times. The chain combines TRBV7-2 with TRBJ2-7; TRBD2 aligns across 9 bases. From germline, CDR1 is SGHTA and CDR2 FQGNSA. The CDR3 is made up of 15 amino acids. The trim removed 1 base at V and 0 bases at J, leaving 1 base unmatched. CDR3 sequence: CASSLVAGDSYEQYF. The CDR3 DNA is TGTGCCAGCAGCTTAGTAGCGGGGGACTCCTACGAGCAGTACTTC.

The DNA of the CDR3 is TGCGCCAGCAGCCAGGGAACAGGGGGCAATGGCTACACCTTC. This encodes CASSQGTGGNGYTF. J is TRBJ1-2 and V is TRBV4-3, with 9 bases matching TRBD1. CDR1 is LGHNA, CDR2 YSLEER, per germline. The CDR3 spans 14 residues. Trimming at V came to 3 bases and at J to 6 bases, leaving 5 bases not matched to a gene.

The V and J genes are TRBV28 and TRBJ1-5, with no clear D. The V gene lost 5 bases and the J gene lost 3 bases, with 14 bases spanning the gap. The CDR3 length is 15 residues. Germline V lookup: CDR1 MDHEN, CDR2 SYDVKM. The CDR3 spells CASSPAPGPNQPQHF. The CDR3 DNA sequence: TGTGCCAGCAGTCCCGCGCCAGGTCCCAATCAGCCCCAGCATTTT. The full variable domain, completed using reference TRBV28 and TRBJ1-5, is DVKVTQSSRYLVKRTGEKVFLECVQDMDHENMFWYRQDPGLGLRLIYFSYDVKMKEKGDIPEGYSVSREKKERFSLILESASTNQTSMYLCASSPAPGPNQPQHFGDGTRLSIL.

This chain uses TRBV7-6 with TRBJ2-5; TRBD2 matches 7 bases. V lost 1 base and J lost 2; bases outside the gene matches: 1. The CDR3 is 14 amino acids. Per germline, CDR1 SGHVS and CDR2 FNYEAQ. The CDR3 nucleotides are TGTGCCAGCAGCTTAGGACTAGCACAAGAGACCCAGTACTTC. Its protein product is CASSLGLAQETQYF. Full variable domain (missing parts from reference TRBV7-6 and TRBJ2-5): GAGVSQSPRYKVTKRGQDVALRCDPISGHVSLYWYRQALGQGPEFLTYFNYEAQQDKSGLPNDRFSAERPEGSISTLTIQRTEQRDSAMYRCASSLGLAQETQYFGPGTRLLVL.

This chain uses TRBV11-2 with TRBJ2-5; 9 bases fit TRBD2. The CDR3 loop spans 15 amino acids. Germline loops: CDR1 SGHAT, CDR2 FQNNGV. V was pared by 5 bases and J by 1 base, with 5 bases of the junction left unmatched. This CDR3 is CASSPPTSGQETQYF. The CDR3 DNA follows: TGTGCCAGCAGCCCGCCGACTAGCGGCCAAGAGACCCAGTACTTC.

The chain carries TRBV19 and TRBJ2-1; D gene unclear. The CDR3 has 14 amino acids. V gave up 3 bases and J gave up 0 bases, with 6 bases separating them. The V gene's germline CDR1 is LNHDA and CDR2 SQIVND (reference sequence). The CDR3 sequence: CASSIISSYNEQFF. CDR3 bases: TGTGCCAGTAGTATTATCAGCTCCTACAATGAGCAGTTCTTC.

This clone has more than one count but fewer than ten. One junction end disagrees with the germline gene, perhaps due to a read error. The V call is TRBV18, the J call TRBJ2-1, with D unresolved. CDR1 and CDR2 from the germline V gene are KGHSH and LQKENI. The CDR3 covers 15 residues. This chain's CDR3 is CASSPLVLSHNEQFF. CDR3 in DNA: TGTGCCAGCTCACCTTTAGTACTCTCCCACAATGAGCAGTTCTTC.

The rearrangement links TRBV28 to TRBJ1-5; D remains ambiguous. V was cut by 6 bases and J by 6 bases, with 9 bases left in between. This CDR3 has 12 amino acids. Germline CDR1 reads MDHEN; CDR2 reads SYDVKM. CDR3 nucleotide sequence: TGTGCCAGCAGGTCACAGAGTCAGCCCCAGCATTTT. Its protein product is CASRSQSQPQHF.